The clone carrying this T cell receptor beta chain was counted ten times or more. The antigen remains undetermined. This specimen comes from a study of T cells after yellow fever vaccination. Broader study findings: Clonotypes shared by both compartments, CD4 and CD8, made up a small share.

TCR cDNA, made by 5'RACE template switching, carried an added universal primer site and UMIs. TCRdb fed the 5' RACE reads into MiXCR, producing one record per CDR3 protein. The data contain hundreds of thousands of distinct CDR3 sequences, less than 4.5% of them singletons. This CDR3 is 13 amino acids long. Germline V gene lookup returns CDR1 SGHKS and CDR2 YYEKEE (reference sequence). Trimming took off 4 bases at V and 7 bases at J, with 14 bases between the two ends. The sequencing used PBMCs, collected on the day of the yellow fever booster vaccination. This sequence joins TRBV5-5 and TRBJ1-2; a weak D match, TRBD1 (5 bases). The TCR comes from a man younger than 35 who received the YFV17D yellow fever vaccine. The CDR3 nucleotides are TGTGCCAGCAGCCGGGACGGGACTTTTGGCTACACCTTC. This gives the protein CASSRDGTFGYTF.